The 17 T cell receptor beta chains given below trace back to one sample, sequenced in a study of identical twins. From the 5' RACE reads, TCRdb called clonotypes with MiXCR, one entry per CDR3 protein. The table has 200,000 to 250,000 distinct CDR3 sequences, about 7.5% seen once. The data also belong to a second study, concerning yellow fever vaccine responses in identical twins.

The sample taken for sequencing was memory (CD45RO+) T cells sorted from blood. The source of these receptors is a young woman in good health.

The chain uses TRBV10-3 and TRBJ2-1; possibly TRBD2 for D (6 bases). Germline-derived CDR1 and CDR2 are ENHRY and SYGVKD. This CDR3 comprises 12 residues. V lost 5 bases, J lost 7 bases, and 9 bases lay in between. This CDR3 reads CAISRRENEQFF. The CDR3 bases are TGTGCCATCAGTAGACGGGAGAATGAGCAGTTCTTC.

In this sample, this clonotype turned up many times. This chain links TRBV27 with TRBJ2-5; TRBD1 agrees at 10 bases. Looked up from germline, CDR1 is MNHEY and CDR2 is SMNVEV (reference sequence). CDR3 size: 16 residues. After removal of 5 bases from V and 4 bases from J, the junction contained 10 bases not matched to a gene. Here the CDR3 reads CASSPQTGGGGETQYF. CDR3 coding DNA: TGTGCCAGCAGTCCTCAGACAGGGGGCGGCGGAGAGACCCAGTACTTC.

This clonotype was counted ten times or more. CDR3 sequence: CSGRQGTEQYF. CDR3 nucleotide sequence: TGCAGCGGGCGACAGGGAACCGAGCAGTACTTC. This chain connects TRBV29-1 to TRBJ2-7; the match to TRBD1 covers 7 bases. Germline V gives CDR1 SQVTM, CDR2 ANQGSEA. The V and J ends lost 7 bases and 6 bases, in that order; junction bases with no gene match: 6. The CDR3 extends over 11 amino acids.

This clonotype has ten or more counts. The genes are TRBV20-1 and TRBJ1-5; 7 nucleotides match TRBD1. V was clipped by 5 bases and J by 2 bases; unmatched bases: 6. Germline CDR1 is DFQATT and CDR2 is SNEGSKA (reference sequence). The CDR3 runs 14 residues. The CDR3 here is CSASPGGGNQPQHF. CDR3 sequence (DNA): TGCAGTGCTTCCCCAGGGGGGGGCAATCAGCCCCAGCATTTT.

The chain recombines TRBV6-2 or TRBV6-3 with TRBJ1-5; D unclear. The CDR3 sequence is 16 residues long. V lost 2 bases, J lost 5 bases, and 16 bases lay in between. Germline loops: CDR1 MNHEY, CDR2 SVGEGT. Written as DNA, the CDR3 is TGTGCCAGCAGTTACCCACCCGGGAACCCTTATCAGCCCCAGCATTTT. It encodes CASSYPPGNPYQPQHF.

There are a few counts of this clonotype. V usage is TRBV21-1 and J usage is TRBJ2-3; the D call TRBD1 from the table was never checked on the DNA. TRBV21-1 is recorded as a pseudogene. The CDR3 contains 23 residues. CDR3 DNA sequence: TGTGCCAGCAGCGCCCGGGACAGGGGAGCCTTATCCCTCAGGAGGGGGAGCACAGATACGCAGTATTTT. Its translation: CASSARDRGALSLRRGSTDTQYF.

The chain employs TRBV5-1 and TRBJ2-2; D unresolved. The CDR3 runs to 13 residues. V dropped 0 bases and J dropped 5 bases, with 5 bases sitting between them. Germline-derived CDR1 and CDR2 are SGHRS and YFSETQ. CDR3: CASSLARTGELFF. In nucleotides, the CDR3 is TGCGCCAGCAGCTTGGCCCGGACCGGGGAGCTGTTTTTT.

Ten or more counts support this clonotype. CDR3 coding DNA: TGTGCCAGCAGTTACAGTTCCGGGAGGGCCAATGAGCAGTTCTTC. This codes for CASSYSSGRANEQFF. This chain links TRBV6-5 with TRBJ2-1; TRBD2 matches 8 bases. The length of the CDR3 is 15 residues. The V gene end was trimmed by 2 bases and the J gene end by 6 bases; junction bases not matched to a gene: 6. In germline, CDR1 is MNHEY, CDR2 SVGAGI.

The V and J genes are TRBV6-4 and TRBJ2-1; D might be TRBD1 (5 bases). Trimming stripped 0 bases from V and 0 bases from J, with 9 bases between. This CDR3 comprises 16 residues. From germline, CDR1 is MRHNA and CDR2 SNTAGT. CDR3 in amino acids: CASSDSTQGSYNEQFF. The CDR3 coding sequence is TGTGCCAGCAGTGACTCTACTCAGGGCTCCTACAATGAGCAGTTCTTC.

This CDR3 reads CASSGINEQFF. The DNA for the CDR3 is TGTGCCAGCAGTGGGATCAATGAGCAGTTCTTC. The rearrangement joins TRBV28 to TRBJ2-1; D is ambiguous. CDR3 length: 11 amino acids. Trimming removed 5 bases at V and 6 bases at J, with 5 bases between. CDR1 and CDR2 from the germline V gene are MDHEN and SYDVKM.

This clonotype was counted a few times. V usage is TRBV7-3 and J usage is TRBJ2-1, with 9 bases lining up with TRBD2. CDR3 length equals 13 residues. Trimming cost V 6 bases and J 10 bases; bases outside gene matches: 7. The V gene's germline CDR1 is SGHTA and CDR2 FQGTGA. In nucleotides, the CDR3 is TGTGCCAGCAGTCCGGGACTAGCCCGGGAGCAGTTCTTC. It specifies CASSPGLAREQFF.

J is TRBJ2-2 and V is TRBV20-1; D ambiguous. With 5 bases removed from V and 1 base from J, the gap between germline ends came to 11 bases. The CDR3 covers 14 residues. CDR1 is DFQATT, CDR2 SNEGSKA, per germline (reference sequence). The CDR3 reads CSALSSRNTGELFF. The DNA of the CDR3 is TGCAGTGCTTTATCTAGTAGGAACACCGGGGAGCTGTTTTTT.

The chain joins TRBV7-3 to TRBJ2-1; the match to TRBD1 covers 7 bases. The trim removed 2 bases at V and 5 bases at J, leaving 9 bases unmatched. Germline V gene lookup returns CDR1 SGHTA and CDR2 FQGTGA. The CDR3 runs 16 residues. The CDR3 reads CASSLGTGAYNNEQFF. The CDR3 nucleotides read TGTGCCAGCAGCTTAGGAACAGGGGCGTACAACAATGAGCAGTTCTTC.

Many counts were recorded for this clonotype. The rearrangement uses TRBV20-1 and TRBJ2-1; TRBD2 aligns across 15 bases. The CDR3 has 17 amino acids. Trimming removed 2 bases from V and 6 bases from J; junction bases left unmatched: 8. CDR1 is DFQATT and CDR2 is SNEGSKA in the germline V gene (reference sequence). The CDR3 bases are TGCAGTGCTAGACCCCTCGGGACTAGCGGGGGGTCCAATGAGCAGTTCTTC. Translation gives CSARPLGTSGGSNEQFF.

This clonotype was counted at least ten times. This chain links TRBV29-1 with TRBJ2-5; no reliable D call. The CDR3 extends over 12 amino acids. CDR1 and CDR2 (germline): SQVTM, ANQGSEA. V was trimmed by 4 bases and J by 2 bases, leaving 8 bases between them. The CDR3, as DNA: TGCAGCGTTGGAATGGTTCAAGAGACCCAGTACTTC. Protein sequence: CSVGMVQETQYF.

Many counts were recorded for this clonotype. The V and J genes are TRBV5-8 and TRBJ1-4, with D possibly matching TRBD1 (5 bases). This CDR3 is 15 amino acids long. V was clipped by 0 bases and J by 3 bases, with 9 bases between them. Germline V CDR1 and CDR2: SGHTS, YDEGEE. CDR3 loop: CASSLGGAANEKLFF. The DNA for the CDR3 is TGTGCCAGCAGCTTGGGAGGGGCGGCTAATGAAAAACTGTTTTTT.

This clonotype was recorded a few times. The chain is built from TRBV5-1 and TRBJ1-5, with 7 bases matching TRBD1. With V trimmed by 2 bases and J by 5 bases, 7 bases remained unmatched. The CDR3 runs to 15 residues. Germline V lookup: CDR1 SGHRS, CDR2 YFSETQ. The CDR3 nucleotides read TGCGCCAGCAGCTTAGGGGACAGCTTTCATCAGCCCCAGCATTTT. Translated: CASSLGDSFHQPQHF.